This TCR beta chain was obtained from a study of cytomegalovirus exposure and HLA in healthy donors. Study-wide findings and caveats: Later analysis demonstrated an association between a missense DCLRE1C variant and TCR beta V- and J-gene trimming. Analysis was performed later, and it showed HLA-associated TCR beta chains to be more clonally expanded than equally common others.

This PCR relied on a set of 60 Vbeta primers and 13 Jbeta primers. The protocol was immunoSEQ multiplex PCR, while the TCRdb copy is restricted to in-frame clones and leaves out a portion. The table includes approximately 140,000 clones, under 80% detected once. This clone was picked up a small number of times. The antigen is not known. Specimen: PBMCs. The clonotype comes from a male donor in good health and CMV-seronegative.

The CDR3 loop reads CASLGGAGRGAGELFF. CDR3 DNA sequence: TGTGCCAGCCTGGGGGGAGCGGGCCGGGGCGCCGGGGAGCTGTTTTTT. V usage is TRBV11-2 and J usage is TRBJ2-2, with D tentatively TRBD2 (6 bases). V was trimmed by 8 bases and J by 6 bases, leaving 22 bases between them. Germline lookup yields CDR1 SGHAT and CDR2 FQNNGV. The CDR3 extends over 16 amino acids.